The entry that follows covers one T cell receptor (beta chain) sequence. Authors' analysis steps: Using reference gene primer amplification, nucleated cell counts were estimated. TCRdb's table, derived via immunoSEQ multiplex PCR, lists solely in-frame clones and lacks some. V and J calls and clone size are given by that table; D and trimming were obtained from the DNA. Of tens of thousands of clones listed, around 90% are singletons. V shed 0 bases, J shed 2 bases, and the junction held 3 bases outside the gene matches. The CDR3 extends over 16 amino acids. The germline CDR1 and CDR2 sequences are MNHNY and SVGAGI (reference sequence). The data were obtained in a study of blood T cell repertoires in COVID-19.

This clonotype was sampled from a human donor in a cohort sampled during active COVID-19. The V gene is TRBV6-6, the J gene TRBJ2-5; TRBD2 aligns across 10 bases. Material: peripheral blood. The CDR3 bases are TGTGCCAGCAGTTACTCCGCTAGCGGGGGACAAGAGACCCAGTACTTC. This sequence encodes CASSYSASGGQETQYF.